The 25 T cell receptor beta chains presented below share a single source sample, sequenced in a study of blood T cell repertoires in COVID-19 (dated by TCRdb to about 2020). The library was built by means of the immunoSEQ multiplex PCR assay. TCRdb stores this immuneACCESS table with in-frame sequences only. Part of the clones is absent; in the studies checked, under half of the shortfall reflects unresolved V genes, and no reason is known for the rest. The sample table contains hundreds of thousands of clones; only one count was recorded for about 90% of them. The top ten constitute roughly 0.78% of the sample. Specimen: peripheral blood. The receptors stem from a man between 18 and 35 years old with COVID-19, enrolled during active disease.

The CDR3 DNA reads as TGTGCCAGCATGCTGACTAGCCACAACAATGAGCAGTTCTTC. This sequence encodes CASMLTSHNNEQFF. The chain combines TRBV2 with TRBJ2-1; 7 positions agree with TRBD2. Germline assignment: CDR1 SNHLY and CDR2 FYNNEI. The length of the CDR3 is 14 residues. The V segment lost 7 bases and the J segment 5 bases; nucleotides outside the gene matches: 8.

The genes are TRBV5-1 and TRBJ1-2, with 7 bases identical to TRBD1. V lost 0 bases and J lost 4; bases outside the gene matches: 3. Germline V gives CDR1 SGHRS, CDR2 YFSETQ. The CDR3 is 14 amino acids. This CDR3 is CASSLATGAYGYTF. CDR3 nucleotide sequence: TGCGCCAGCAGCTTGGCTACAGGGGCCTATGGCTACACCTTC.

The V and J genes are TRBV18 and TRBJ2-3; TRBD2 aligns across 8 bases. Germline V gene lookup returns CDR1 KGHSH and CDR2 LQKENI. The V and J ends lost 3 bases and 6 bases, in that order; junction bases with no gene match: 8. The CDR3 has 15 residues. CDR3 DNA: TGTGCCAGCTCACCTCGGACTAGCCGAGAGGATACGCAGTATTTT. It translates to CASSPRTSREDTQYF.

DNA for the CDR3: TGCGCCAGCAGCTTAAGAGGGTTAGCCAAAAACATTCAGTACTTC. This codes for CASSLRGLAKNIQYF. The chain joins TRBV5-1 to TRBJ2-4, with D possibly matching TRBD2 (5 bases). CDR1 is SGHRS, CDR2 YFSETQ, per germline. Trimming left V 2 bases short and J 0 bases short, with 9 bases between. The length of the CDR3 is 15 residues.

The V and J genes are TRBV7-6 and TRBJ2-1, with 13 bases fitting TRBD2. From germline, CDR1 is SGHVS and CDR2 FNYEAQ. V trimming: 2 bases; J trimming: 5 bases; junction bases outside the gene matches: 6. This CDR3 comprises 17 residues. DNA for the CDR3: TGTGCCAGCAGCTTATGGCTCGGGACTAGCGGGAACAATGAGCAGTTCTTC. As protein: CASSLWLGTSGNNEQFF.

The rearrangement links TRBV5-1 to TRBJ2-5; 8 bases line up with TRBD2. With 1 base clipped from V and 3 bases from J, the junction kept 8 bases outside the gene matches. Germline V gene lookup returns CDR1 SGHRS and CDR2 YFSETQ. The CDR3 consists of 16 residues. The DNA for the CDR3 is TGCGCCAGCAGCTTGCGGTCCGGGACTAGTGAAGAGACCCAGTACTTC. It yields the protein CASSLRSGTSEETQYF.

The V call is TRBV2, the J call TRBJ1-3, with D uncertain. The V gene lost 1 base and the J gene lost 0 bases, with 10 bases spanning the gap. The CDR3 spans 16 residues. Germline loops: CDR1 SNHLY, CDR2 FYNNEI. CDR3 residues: CASSEEPPRSGNTIYF. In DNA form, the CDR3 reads TGTGCCAGCAGTGAAGAGCCTCCCCGCTCTGGAAACACCATATATTTT.

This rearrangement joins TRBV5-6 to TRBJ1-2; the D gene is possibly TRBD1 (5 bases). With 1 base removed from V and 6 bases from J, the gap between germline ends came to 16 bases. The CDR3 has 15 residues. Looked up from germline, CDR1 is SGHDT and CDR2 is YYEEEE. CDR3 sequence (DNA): TGTGCCAGCAGCTTGCCCCAGAACAGGAATAATGGCTACACCTTC. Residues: CASSLPQNRNNGYTF.

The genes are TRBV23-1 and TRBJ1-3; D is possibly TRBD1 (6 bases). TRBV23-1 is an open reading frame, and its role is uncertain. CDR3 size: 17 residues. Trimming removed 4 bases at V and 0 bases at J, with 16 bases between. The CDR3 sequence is CASSPQGHLNSGNTIYF. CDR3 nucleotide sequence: TGCGCCAGCAGTCCCCAGGGACACCTCAACTCTGGAAACACCATATATTTT.

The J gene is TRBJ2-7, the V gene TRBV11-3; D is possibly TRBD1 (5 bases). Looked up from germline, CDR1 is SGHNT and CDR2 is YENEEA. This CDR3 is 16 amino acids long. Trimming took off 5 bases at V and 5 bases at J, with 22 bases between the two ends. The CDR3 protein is CASSPRSRGWLDEQYF. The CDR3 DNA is TGTGCCAGCAGCCCACGATCTAGGGGTTGGCTCGACGAGCAGTACTTC.

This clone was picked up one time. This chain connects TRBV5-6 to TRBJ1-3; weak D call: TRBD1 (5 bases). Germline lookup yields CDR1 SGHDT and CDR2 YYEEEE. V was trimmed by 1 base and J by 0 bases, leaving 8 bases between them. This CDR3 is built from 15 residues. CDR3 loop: CASSLLDSSGNTIYF. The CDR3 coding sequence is TGTGCCAGCAGCTTGCTTGACAGCTCTGGAAACACCATATATTTT.

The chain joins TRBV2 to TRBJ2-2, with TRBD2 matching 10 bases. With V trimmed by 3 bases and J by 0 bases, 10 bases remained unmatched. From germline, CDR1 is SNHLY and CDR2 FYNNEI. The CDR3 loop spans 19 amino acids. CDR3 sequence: CASSDEAGGPPANTGELFF. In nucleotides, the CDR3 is TGTGCCAGCAGTGATGAAGCGGGAGGGCCCCCCGCGAACACCGGGGAGCTGTTTTTT.

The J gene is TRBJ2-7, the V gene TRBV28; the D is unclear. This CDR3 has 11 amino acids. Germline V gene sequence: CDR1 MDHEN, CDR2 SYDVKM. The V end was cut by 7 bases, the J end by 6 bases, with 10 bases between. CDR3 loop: CASTSPGEQYF. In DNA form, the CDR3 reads TGTGCCAGCACCTCCCCCGGCGAGCAGTACTTC.

The CDR3 DNA is TGTGCCAGCAGCCGTCTATCCTACGAGCAGTACTTC. Its protein product is CASSRLSYEQYF. The rearrangement joins TRBV7-9 to TRBJ2-7; D unclear. This CDR3 is 12 amino acids long. Germline lookup yields CDR1 SEHNR and CDR2 FQNEAQ (reference sequence). Trimming removed 5 bases at V and 1 base at J, with 6 bases between.

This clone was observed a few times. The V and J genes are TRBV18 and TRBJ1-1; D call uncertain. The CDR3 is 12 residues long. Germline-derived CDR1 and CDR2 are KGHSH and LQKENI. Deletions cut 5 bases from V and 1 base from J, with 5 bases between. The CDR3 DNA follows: TGTGCCAGCTCATCGTCGAACACTGAAGCTTTCTTT. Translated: CASSSSNTEAFF.

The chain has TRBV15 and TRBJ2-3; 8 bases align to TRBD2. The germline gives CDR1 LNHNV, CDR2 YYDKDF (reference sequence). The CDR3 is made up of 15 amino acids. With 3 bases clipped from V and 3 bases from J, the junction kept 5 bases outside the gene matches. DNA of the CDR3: TGTGCCACCAGCAGCGCGGGGGGCGTGACAGATACGCAGTATTTT. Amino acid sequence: CATSSAGGVTDTQYF.

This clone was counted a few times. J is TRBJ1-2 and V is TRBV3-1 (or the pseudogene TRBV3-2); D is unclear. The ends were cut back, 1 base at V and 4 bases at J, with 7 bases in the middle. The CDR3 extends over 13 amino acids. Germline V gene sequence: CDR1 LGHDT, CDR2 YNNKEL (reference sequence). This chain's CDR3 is CASSQVGSYGYTF. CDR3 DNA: TGTGCCAGCAGCCAAGTGGGGAGCTATGGCTACACCTTC.

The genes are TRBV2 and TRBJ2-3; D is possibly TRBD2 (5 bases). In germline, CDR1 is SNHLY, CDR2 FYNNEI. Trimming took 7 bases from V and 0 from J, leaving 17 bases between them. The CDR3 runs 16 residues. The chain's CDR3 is CASNEAGPGSTDTQYF. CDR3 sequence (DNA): TGTGCCAGCAACGAGGCGGGCCCGGGAAGCACAGATACGCAGTATTTT.

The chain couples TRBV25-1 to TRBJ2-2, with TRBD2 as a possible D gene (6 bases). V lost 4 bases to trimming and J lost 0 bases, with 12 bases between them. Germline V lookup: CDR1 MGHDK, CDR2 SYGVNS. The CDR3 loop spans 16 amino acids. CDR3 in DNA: TGTGCCAGCAGTGCTAAAGGCGGGACGAACACCGGGGAGCTGTTTTTT. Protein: CASSAKGGTNTGELFF.

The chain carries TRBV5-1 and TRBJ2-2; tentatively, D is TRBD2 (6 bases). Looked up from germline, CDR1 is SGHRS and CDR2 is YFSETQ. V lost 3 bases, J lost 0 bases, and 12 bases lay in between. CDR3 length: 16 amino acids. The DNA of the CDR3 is TGCGCCAGCAGCTGGGTACTAGCAACGAACACCGGGGAGCTGTTTTTT. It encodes CASSWVLATNTGELFF.

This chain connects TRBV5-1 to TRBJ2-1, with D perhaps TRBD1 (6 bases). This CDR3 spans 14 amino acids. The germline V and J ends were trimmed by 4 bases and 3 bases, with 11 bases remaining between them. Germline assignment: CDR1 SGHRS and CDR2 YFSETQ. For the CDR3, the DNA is TGCGCCAGCAGCCCGGGACAAAACTACAATGAGCAGTTCTTC. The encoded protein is CASSPGQNYNEQFF.

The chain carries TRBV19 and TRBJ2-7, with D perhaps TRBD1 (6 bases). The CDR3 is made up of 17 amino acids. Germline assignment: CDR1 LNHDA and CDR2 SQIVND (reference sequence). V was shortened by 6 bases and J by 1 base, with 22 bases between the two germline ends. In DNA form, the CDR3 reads TGTGCCAGTAGCCATAGGGGGAAGGCCCGTAGGTCCTACGAGCAGTACTTC. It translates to CASSHRGKARRSYEQYF. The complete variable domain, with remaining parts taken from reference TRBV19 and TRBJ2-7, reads DGGITQSPKYLFRKEGQNVTLSCEQNLNHDAMYWYRQDPGQGLRLIYYSQIVNDFQKGDIAEGYSVSREKKESFPLTVTSAQKNPTAFYLCASSHRGKARRSYEQYFGPGTRLTVT.

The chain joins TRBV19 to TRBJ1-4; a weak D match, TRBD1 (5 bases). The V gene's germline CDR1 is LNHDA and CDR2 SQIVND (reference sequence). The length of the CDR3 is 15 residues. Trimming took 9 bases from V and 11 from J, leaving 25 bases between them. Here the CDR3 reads CASRDGSSRGVKLFF. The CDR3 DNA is TGTGCCAGCCGCGACGGCAGCAGTCGGGGGGTGAAACTGTTTTTT.

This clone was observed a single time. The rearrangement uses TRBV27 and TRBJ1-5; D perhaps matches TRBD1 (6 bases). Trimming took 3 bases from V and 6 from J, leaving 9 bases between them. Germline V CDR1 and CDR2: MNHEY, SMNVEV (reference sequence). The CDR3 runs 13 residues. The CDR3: CASSFTGLQPQHF. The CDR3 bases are TGTGCCAGCAGTTTTACAGGGCTTCAGCCCCAGCATTTT.

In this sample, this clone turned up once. The CDR3 nucleotides are TGTGCCAGCAGTGACCGAATGGGTAGCGGAGGCTACGAGCAGTACTTC. It codes for CASSDRMGSGGYEQYF. The V and J genes are TRBV6-1 and TRBJ2-7, with D maybe TRBD2 (6 bases). Trimming took off 3 bases at V and 3 bases at J, with 18 bases between the two ends. This CDR3 is 16 amino acids long. CDR1 and CDR2 from the germline V gene are MNHNS and SASEGT.